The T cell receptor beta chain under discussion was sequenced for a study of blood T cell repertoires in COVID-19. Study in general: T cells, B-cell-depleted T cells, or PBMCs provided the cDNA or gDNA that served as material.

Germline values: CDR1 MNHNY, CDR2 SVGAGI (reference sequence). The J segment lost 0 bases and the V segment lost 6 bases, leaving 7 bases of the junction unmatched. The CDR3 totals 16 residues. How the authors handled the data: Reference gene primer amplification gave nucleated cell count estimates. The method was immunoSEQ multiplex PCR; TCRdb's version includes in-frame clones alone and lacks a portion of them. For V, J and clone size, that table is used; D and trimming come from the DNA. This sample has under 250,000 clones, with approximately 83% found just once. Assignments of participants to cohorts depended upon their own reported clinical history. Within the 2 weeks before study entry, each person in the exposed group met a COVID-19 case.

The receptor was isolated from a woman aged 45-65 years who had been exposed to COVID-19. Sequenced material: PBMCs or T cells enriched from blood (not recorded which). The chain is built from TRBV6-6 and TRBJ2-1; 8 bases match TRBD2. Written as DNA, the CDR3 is TGTGCCAGCAGCTACCTTAGCGGGGTCTCCTACAATGAGCAGTTCTTC. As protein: CASSYLSGVSYNEQFF.